A selection of T cell receptor beta chains follows, all from one sample in a study of T cell repertoires in cytomegalovirus infection. From the reads, TCRdb called clonotypes with MiXCR, one entry per CDR3 protein. This sample has roughly 640,000 distinct CDR3 sequences, with 20% to 25% found just once. The sequenced sample consisted of CD8+ T cells from PBMCs. These receptors were obtained from a human donor in good health (CMV status not recorded). Some clones in this sample may be carry-over from other donors' samples. Both conserved end residues are part of each CDR3. Each record gives: J gene, V gene, D gene, clone size, CDR3 DNA, CDR3 protein. D genes are given only for firm matches. The size entry is marked missing in some rows and otherwise reads once, few, many or a size class.

>TRBJ2-2|TRBV7-6|NA|many
TGTGCCAGCAGCCGATCAGCGGACCTAACCGGGGAGCTGTTTTTT
CASSRSADLTGELFF
>TRBJ2-1|TRBV29-1|NA|NA
TGCAGCGTTGAAGAGGGGTCGGGAAACAATGAGCAGTTCTTC
CSVEEGSGNNEQFF
>TRBJ1-1|TRBV7-8|NA|many
TGTGCCAGCAGCCATCGGGTGGTCATGAACACTGAAGCTTTCTTT
CASSHRVVMNTEAFF
>TRBJ2-3|TRBV25-1|TRBD2|NA
TGTGCCAGCAGTGAATCTTTCACTAGCGGGGCCCTCACAGATACGCAGTATTTT
CASSESFTSGALTDTQYF
>TRBJ2-3|TRBV15|NA|NA
TGTGCCACCAGCAGAGCTGATACGCAGTATTTT
CATSRADTQYF
>TRBJ2-6|TRBV2|NA|NA
TGTGCCAGCAATAACAGGGACCACTCTGGGGCCAACGTCCTGACTTTC
CASNNRDHSGANVLTF
>TRBJ2-7|TRBV29-1|TRBD1|few
TGCAGCGTTCTCCGACAGGGGGACTACGAGCAGTACTTC
CSVLRQGDYEQYF
>TRBJ1-2|TRBV9|NA|NA
TGTGCCAGCAGCGCCAAGGACGGACCTACTAACTATGGCTACACCTTC
CASSAKDGPTNYGYTF
>TRBJ2-1|TRBV11-2|NA|NA
TGTGCCAGCAGCTTAGACCCAGGGGACTTATACAATGAGCAGTTCTTC
CASSLDPGDLYNEQFF
>TRBJ2-2|TRBV14|TRBD1|NA
TGTGCCAGCAGCCCAGACAGGGTTCAGGGGGAGCTGTTTTTT
CASSPDRVQGELFF
>TRBJ2-5|TRBV5-5|TRBD1|few
TGTGCCAGCAGCTATCGGACAGGGGAGAGTGAGACCCAGTACTTC
CASSYRTGESETQYF
>TRBJ2-2|TRBV2|TRBD1|NA
TGTGCCAGCAGGGACAGGGGAGGGAACACCGGGGAGCTGTTTTTT
CASRDRGGNTGELFF
>TRBJ1-5|TRBV28|NA|NA
TGTGCCAGCAGCCCCCGGTGGGGAGATAGCAATCAGCCCCAGCATTTT
CASSPRWGDSNQPQHF
>TRBJ1-4|TRBV12-3/TRBV12-4|NA|few
TGTGCCAGCAGAGAGAAATGGACAGACTTTAATGAAAAACTGTTTTTT
CASREKWTDFNEKLFF
>TRBJ1-4|TRBV29-1|NA|NA
TGCAGCGCCGAAGGGTCAGGGGATCATGCAACTAATGAAAAACTGTTTTTT
CSAEGSGDHATNEKLFF
>TRBJ2-1|TRBV19|NA|few
TGTGCCAGTAGTATAGCGGACACATCCTACAATGAGCAGTTCTTC
CASSIADTSYNEQFF
>TRBJ2-1|TRBV14|TRBD1|few
TGTGCCAGCAGCCAAGATCGGGACAGGGGGCCTAATGAGCAGTTCTTC
CASSQDRDRGPNEQFF
>TRBJ2-1|TRBV7-8|NA|many
TGTGCCAGCAGCTTCCGGGGGCCCAATGAGCAGTTCTTC
CASSFRGPNEQFF
>TRBJ1-5|TRBV18|NA|NA
TGTGCCAGCTCACGAGACAGTGGTCAGCCCCAGCATTTT
CASSRDSGQPQHF
>TRBJ2-1|TRBV6-2/TRBV6-3|TRBD2|few
TGTGCCAGCAGTTACGAGACTAGCGGGGGCTACAATGAGCAGTTCTTC
CASSYETSGGYNEQFF
>TRBJ2-1|TRBV6-5|TRBD2|few
TGTGCCAGCAGTTACACTGGTAGCGGGGGTGGTGAGCAGTTCTTC
CASSYTGSGGGEQFF
>TRBJ1-5|TRBV12-3/TRBV12-4|NA|few
TGTGCCAGCAGTTTAGGCTACTATCAGCCCCAGCATTTT
CASSLGYYQPQHF
>TRBJ1-2|TRBV12-3/TRBV12-4|NA|many
TGTGCCAGCAGTTTAGTAGGACGGTCTAACTATGGCTACACCTTC
CASSLVGRSNYGYTF
>TRBJ1-2|TRBV25-1|TRBD1|many
TGTGCCAGCAGTGAATTTCAGGCGACAGGGCAAGATGGCTACACCTTC
CASSEFQATGQDGYTF
>TRBJ1-2|TRBV19|NA|NA
TGTGCCAGTATTAAAAGGAGAGACCCCATCCTAGGCTATGGCTACACCTTC
CASIKRRDPILGYGYTF
>TRBJ2-2|TRBV29-1|NA|NA
TGCAGCGTTGAACTAATAAACACCGGGGAGCTGTTTTTT
CSVELINTGELFF
>TRBJ2-3|TRBV4-1|NA|NA
TGCGCCAGCAGCCACCCGGTTGGGCCCACAGATACGCAGTATTTT
CASSHPVGPTDTQYF
>TRBJ1-5|TRBV5-6|NA|NA
TGTGCCAGCAGCCTGGAGGGCACAGGGCTCAATCAGCCCCAGCATTTT
CASSLEGTGLNQPQHF
>TRBJ1-1|TRBV7-2|NA|many
TGTGCCAGCAGCTACCTTACGAGGCTCCTAGCTTTCTTT
CASSYLTRLLAFF
>TRBJ1-5|TRBV7-8|TRBD1|few
TGTGCCAGCAGCTCCAGGGGGAATCAGCCCCAGCATTTT
CASSSRGNQPQHF
>TRBJ2-5|TRBV15|TRBD2|few
TGTGCCACCAGCAGAGATCGGCTAGCGGAGTACCAAGAGACCCAGTACTTC
CATSRDRLAEYQETQYF
>TRBJ2-7|TRBV6-5|NA|NA
TGTGCCAGCAGTTACTCGGCAGGGGCCTGGGAGCAGTACTTC
CASSYSAGAWEQYF
>TRBJ1-1|TRBV6-5|NA|NA
TGTGCCAGCAGTACCACAGGGTTTCGGGACACTGAAGCTTTCTTT
CASSTTGFRDTEAFF
>TRBJ2-5|TRBV12-3/TRBV12-4|NA|few
TGTGCCAGCAGTTTGTCGGCTCAAGAGACCCAGTACTTC
CASSLSAQETQYF
>TRBJ2-1|TRBV28|TRBD2|many
TGTGCCAGCAGGTCTACTAGCGGGGGGTCTTACAATGAGCAGTTCTTC
CASRSTSGGSYNEQFF
>TRBJ2-7|TRBV6-6|NA|NA
TGTGCCAGCAGTTACTCGGAGGGCAGCTACGAGCAGTACTTC
CASSYSEGSYEQYF
>TRBJ2-5|TRBV12-3/TRBV12-4|TRBD1|many
TGTGCCAGCAGTTGGCACCACGGGGACAGGGAAGAGACCCAGTACTTC
CASSWHHGDREETQYF
>TRBJ2-1|TRBV7-6|NA|many
TGTGCCAGCAGTTTCGGGGGAGACAATGAGCAGTTCTTC
CASSFGGDNEQFF
>TRBJ1-2|TRBV4-3|NA|few
TGCGCCAGCAGCCAGTACCAGGACCCCTCTAACTATGGCTACACCTTC
CASSQYQDPSNYGYTF
>TRBJ1-1|TRBV20-1|TRBD1|few
TGCAGTGCCCTGGACCGTAACAGGGGCTTCACTGAAGCTTTCTTT
CSALDRNRGFTEAFF
>TRBJ1-2|TRBV7-9|TRBD1|few
TGTGCCAGCAGCTTAGTCGAGAGACAGGGTAATGGCTACACCTTC
CASSLVERQGNGYTF
>TRBJ2-7|TRBV5-1|NA|NA
TGCGCCAGCAGCGGGGCCGACTACGAGCAGTACTTC
CASSGADYEQYF
>TRBJ1-4|TRBV25-1|NA|few
TGTGCCAGCAGTGGGGACGGAGGCTTTAAAGGACTGTTTTTT
CASSGDGGFKGLFF
>TRBJ2-5|TRBV5-4|NA|NA
TGTGCCAGCAGCTTGGAAGTGGAACAAGAGACCCAGTACTTC
CASSLEVEQETQYF
>TRBJ1-1|TRBV7-9|NA|many
TGTGCCAGCAGCTTAGACTGGGAACAAGCTTTCTTT
CASSLDWEQAFF
>TRBJ1-5|TRBV28|NA|many
TGTGCCAGCAGTTTAGGCAGGGCTAGCCCCAATCAGCCCCAGCATTTT
CASSLGRASPNQPQHF
>TRBJ1-1|TRBV19|TRBD1|NA
TGTGCCAGTAGTATTAATCTAATCGACAGGGTCGGTTACATGAACACTGAAGCTTTCTTT
CASSINLIDRVGYMNTEAFF
>TRBJ1-1|TRBV29-1|TRBD1|NA
TGCAGCGGTACCACAGGGGCTGAAGCTTTCTTT
CSGTTGAEAFF
>TRBJ2-7|TRBV7-9|TRBD2|few
TGTGCCAGCAGTTCCTCGACTAGCGGGGGAACTTACGAGCAGTACTTC
CASSSSTSGGTYEQYF
>TRBJ2-5|TRBV7-8|NA|many
TGTGCCAGCAGCCCGGGACAAGGCCAAATCAGAAAAGAGACCCAGTACTTC
CASSPGQGQIRKETQYF
>TRBJ2-3|TRBV4-3|TRBD1|NA
TGCGCCAGCAGCGAAGGACAGGAACGGACAGATACGCAGTATTTT
CASSEGQERTDTQYF
>TRBJ2-5|TRBV6-2/TRBV6-3|NA|many
TGTGCCAGCAGTTTCTCCGGACTGCAAGAGACCCAGTACTTC
CASSFSGLQETQYF
>TRBJ2-1|TRBV5-6|NA|few
TGTGCCAGCAGCTTGAGGCTCGGGCTGAGGGATGAGCAGTTCTTC
CASSLRLGLRDEQFF
>TRBJ1-2|TRBV29-1|TRBD1|NA
TGCAGCGTTGAACGGACAGGGATGATTTATGGCTACACCTTC
CSVERTGMIYGYTF
>TRBJ2-5|TRBV14|NA|few
TGTGCCAGCAGCCAAGATATGGCGGACCAAGAGACCCAGTACTTC
CASSQDMADQETQYF
>TRBJ2-3|TRBV20-1|NA|few
TGCAGTGCGAGGCCGGGCTGGGCAGCCCCGACTCCTAGCACAGATACGCAGTATTTT
CSARPGWAAPTPSTDTQYF
>TRBJ2-2|TRBV6-1|NA|NA
TGTGCCAGCAGTGAACAGAGAGCCCCAAGCACCGGGGAGCTGTTTTTT
CASSEQRAPSTGELFF